This T cell receptor beta chain was retrieved from a study of PD-L1 blockade in urothelial cancer. Profiled with immunoSEQ multiplex PCR; TCRdb holds only in-frame clones, not every one. The sample lists tens of thousands of clones; 65% to 90% were seen once. The table lists this clone with a few counts. Its antigen is unidentified. Study observations and caveats: Prediction of better survival came from below-median pretreatment blood TCR clonality.

Indicated time point: pretreatment peripheral blood. CDR1 and CDR2 from the germline V gene are SEHNR and FQNEAQ (reference sequence). This CDR3 is 18 amino acids long. V shed 4 bases, J shed 11 bases, and the junction held 17 bases outside the gene matches. The material sequenced was PBMCs, taken around atezolizumab (anti-PD-L1) treatment. This rearrangement joins TRBV7-9 to TRBJ2-3; 14 positions agree with TRBD2. The TCR was taken from a man in his 60s with urothelial cancer. The CDR3 is CASSSLTSGGERTEGQYF. The CDR3 nucleotides are TGTGCCAGCAGCTCCCTGACTAGCGGGGGGGAACGCACAGAGGGGCAGTATTTT.